This record covers a single TCR beta chain. Its antigen is not identified. These data belong to a study of shared clonotypes between healthy human individuals. Findings of the study overall: A reduction in generation probabilities was seen for non-shared clonotypes relative to those shared by all four donors.

Germline CDR1 reads SGDLS; CDR2 reads YYNGEE. Trimming took off 0 bases at V and 5 bases at J, with 5 bases between the two ends. CDR3 length equals 13 residues. CD45RO negativity and positive selection for CCR7 defined naive CD8 cells, a population that excluded terminally differentiated effector memory CD45RA+ cells. Every contributor of samples was a Caucasian grown-up residing in Nashville, Tennessee. Profiling relied on immunoSEQ multiplex PCR, and the TCRdb table lists in-frame clones only, not all of them. The data hold about 610,000 clones, with 96% observed a single time. This sequence was found in a woman aged 30 to 39 in good health. Specimen: naive CD8+ T cells sorted from blood. V gene TRBV9 combines with J gene TRBJ2-2; D is uncertain. The CDR3 DNA is TGTGCCAGCAGCGTAGGTATTACCGGGGAGCTGTTTTTT. Amino acid sequence: CASSVGITGELFF.